This TCR beta chain was recorded in a study of identical twins. V gave up 4 bases and J gave up 6 bases, with 11 bases separating them. The germline V gene has CDR1 SQVTM and CDR2 ANQGSEA. There are 12 residues in the CDR3. TCRdb fed the 5' RACE reads into MiXCR, producing one record per CDR3 protein. The table has hundreds of thousands of distinct CDR3 sequences, approximately 24% seen once; the top ten hold 2.9%. These sequences were also reported in another study, on T cells expressing NK-cell markers.

J is TRBJ2-3 and V is TRBV29-1, with no clear D. The material sequenced was CD4+ T cells sorted from blood. This receptor was taken from a woman younger than 35 in good health. DNA for the CDR3: TGCAGCGTTGTGGTGTCTTTGGATACGCAGTATTTT. Translation gives CSVVVSLDTQYF.